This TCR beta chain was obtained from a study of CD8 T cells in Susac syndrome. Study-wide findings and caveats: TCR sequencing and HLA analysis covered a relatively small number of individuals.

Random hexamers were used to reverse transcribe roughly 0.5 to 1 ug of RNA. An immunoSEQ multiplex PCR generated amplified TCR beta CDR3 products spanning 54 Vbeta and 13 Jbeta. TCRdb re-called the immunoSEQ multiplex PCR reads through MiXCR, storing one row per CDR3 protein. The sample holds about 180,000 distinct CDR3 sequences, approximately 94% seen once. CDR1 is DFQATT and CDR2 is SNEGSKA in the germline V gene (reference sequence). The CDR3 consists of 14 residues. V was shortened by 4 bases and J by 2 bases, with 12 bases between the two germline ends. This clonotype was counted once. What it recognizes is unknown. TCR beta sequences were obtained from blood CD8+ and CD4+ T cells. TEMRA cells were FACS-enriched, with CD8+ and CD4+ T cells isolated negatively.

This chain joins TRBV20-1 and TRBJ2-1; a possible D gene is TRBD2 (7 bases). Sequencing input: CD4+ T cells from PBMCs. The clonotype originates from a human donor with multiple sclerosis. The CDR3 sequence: CSAISGGPYNEQFF. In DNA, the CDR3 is TGCAGTGCTATTTCCGGGGGGCCCTACAATGAGCAGTTCTTC.